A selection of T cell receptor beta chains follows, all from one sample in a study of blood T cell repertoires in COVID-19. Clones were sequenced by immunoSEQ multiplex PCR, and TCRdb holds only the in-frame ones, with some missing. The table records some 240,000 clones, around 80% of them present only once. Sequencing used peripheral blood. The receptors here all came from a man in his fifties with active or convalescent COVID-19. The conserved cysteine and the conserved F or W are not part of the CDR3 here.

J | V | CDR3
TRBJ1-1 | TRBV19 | ASSIRGQGGPEAF
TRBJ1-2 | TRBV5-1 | ASSPTGDGYT
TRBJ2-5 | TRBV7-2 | ASSYAGISGRAGRETQY
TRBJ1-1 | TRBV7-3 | ASSLNPGLNTEAF
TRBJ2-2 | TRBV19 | ASRDRARLGAGELF
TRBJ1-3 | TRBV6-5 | ASSYSPYDTIY
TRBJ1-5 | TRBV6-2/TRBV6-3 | ASSMAHHSNQPQH
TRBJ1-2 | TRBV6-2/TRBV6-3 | ASSYSQNYGYT
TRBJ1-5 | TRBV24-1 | ATSGGLGGQPQH
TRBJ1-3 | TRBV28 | ASKWANSGNTIY
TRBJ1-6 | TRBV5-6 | ASSSNRGLSPLH
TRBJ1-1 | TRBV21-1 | ASSKAWGQGVRVTEAF
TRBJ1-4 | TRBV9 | ASSPVPVRGGEKLF
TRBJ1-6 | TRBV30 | AWSRRGSPLH
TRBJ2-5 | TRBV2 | ASSEGSGVVETQY
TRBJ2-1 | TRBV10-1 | ASRRIGSGTSSYNEQF
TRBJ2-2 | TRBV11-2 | ASSLGLVNPHTGELF
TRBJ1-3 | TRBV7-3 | ASSQGAGNTIY
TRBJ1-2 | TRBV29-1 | SVEAGGGYT
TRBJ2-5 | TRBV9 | ASSAAGLGTQY
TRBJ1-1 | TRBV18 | ASSPVAGQAF
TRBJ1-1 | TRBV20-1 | SAGWDTRTF
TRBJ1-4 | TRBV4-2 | ASSQDWQGAGNEKLF
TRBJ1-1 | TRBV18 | ASSPRQGSHTEAF
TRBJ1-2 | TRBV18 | ASSPQGQAFYGYT
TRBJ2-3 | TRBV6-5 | ASSSGGDTQY
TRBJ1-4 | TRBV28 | ASSGDGRRANEKLF
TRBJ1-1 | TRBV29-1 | SAGGVLTEAF
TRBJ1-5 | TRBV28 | ASSQPPGQRNQPQH
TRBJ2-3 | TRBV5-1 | ASSPPTGGLTDTQY
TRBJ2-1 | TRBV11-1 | ASSLALAGGEEQF